This paragraph reports one T cell receptor beta chain. The antigen is undetermined. The sample comes from a study of glioma-infiltrating T cells. Study-wide background: Glioblastomas were WHO grade IV, sampled at first diagnosis; low-grade were grade II. Overall study findings and caveats: CDR3 overlap between tissue and blood was very small.

Trimming removed 6 bases from V and 2 bases from J; junction bases left unmatched: 12. Germline V gene lookup returns CDR1 MNHNS and CDR2 SASEGT. The CDR3 length is 18 residues. TCR alpha and beta CDR3 regions were amplified from RNA using iRepertoire nested multiplex PCR. TCRdb recomputed calls from the multiplex PCR reads with MiXCR, one row per CDR3 protein. The top ten clones hold approximately 12% of a sample with 300,000 to 450,000 distinct CDR3 sequences, about two fifths of them seen once. The chain links TRBV6-1 to TRBJ2-7; TRBD2 aligns across 14 bases. Sequencing input: glioma tissue, nonneoplastic brain tissue, or PBMCs (not recorded which). The clonotype comes from a human donor with low-grade glioma or glioblastoma, undergoing nonglioma brain surgery, or in good health (not recorded which). The CDR3 DNA sequence: TGTGCCAGCAGCCTCGGCGGACTAGCGGGAGGCCGACCCTACGAGCAGTACTTC. It codes for CASSLGGLAGGRPYEQYF.